The rows below give T cell receptor beta chains drawn from one sample of a study of shared clonotypes between healthy human individuals. Only in-frame clones appear in the TCRdb table, and some are missing; sequencing was by immunoSEQ multiplex PCR. The data show approximately 810,000 clones, about 91% seen once. The sequencing input was naive CD8+ T cells sorted from blood. The receptors were gathered from a man in his thirties or forties in good health. The CDR3 runs from the conserved cysteine through the conserved F or W. D genes are given only for firm matches. Clone size, where shown, is once, few, many, or a class for clones that have expanded.

abundance	v_gene	j_gene	d_gene	CDR3aa	CDR3nt
-	TRBV7-9	TRBJ2-7	TRBD2	CASSLLAGVPSYEQYF	TGTGCCAGCAGCCTCTTAGCGGGAGTACCTTCCTACGAGCAGTACTTC
-	TRBV27	TRBJ2-1	TRBD2	CASSSGLSYEQFF	TGTGCCAGCAGTTCGGGACTATCGTATGAGCAGTTCTTC
once	TRBV5-4	TRBJ1-5	-	CASRVFDRLNQPQHF	TGTGCCAGCAGGGTCTTCGACAGGTTAAATCAGCCCCAGCATTTT
-	TRBV7-9	TRBJ2-1	TRBD1	CASSMGQPDNEQFF	TGTGCCAGCAGCATGGGACAGCCCGACAATGAGCAGTTCTTC
-	TRBV27	TRBJ2-5	TRBD2	CASSPGTSGKETQYF	TGTGCCAGCAGTCCCGGGACTAGCGGGAAAGAGACCCAGTACTTC
-	TRBV27	TRBJ2-1	-	CASSLEGDNEQFF	TGTGCCAGCAGTTTAGAGGGGGACAATGAGCAGTTCTTC
-	TRBV7-9	TRBJ2-7	-	CASGLSYEQYF	TGTGCTAGCGGCCTGAGTTACGAGCAGTACTTC
-	TRBV28	TRBJ2-7	-	CASSPTGTYYEQYF	TGTGCCAGCAGTCCCACCGGGACCTACTACGAGCAGTACTTC
-	TRBV2	TRBJ2-3	TRBD1	CASSRMGQLDTDTQYF	TGTGCCAGCAGTCGAATGGGACAGCTAGACACAGATACGCAGTATTTT
-	TRBV6-5	TRBJ1-1	TRBD1	CASSDQGATEAFF	TGTGCCAGCAGCGATCAGGGGGCGACTGAAGCTTTCTTT
-	TRBV7-2	TRBJ1-5	-	CASSPRGDQPQHF	TGTGCCAGCAGCCCTCGGGGTGATCAGCCCCAGCATTTT
-	TRBV9	TRBJ2-3	-	CASTIGRGTDTQYF	TGTGCCAGCACAATAGGGCGGGGCACAGATACGCAGTATTTT
-	TRBV18	TRBJ2-1	-	CASSPTPFTGGTIEEYNEQFF	TGTGCCAGCTCACCAACGCCCTTTACAGGCGGGACCATAGAAGAATACAATGAGCAGTTCTTC
-	TRBV27	TRBJ2-2	-	CASSNDIPGELFF	TGTGCCAGCAGTAATGACATCCCCGGGGAGCTGTTTTTT
-	TRBV5-5	TRBJ2-7	-	CASSLAAVRAYEQYF	TGTGCCAGCAGCTTGGCTGCAGTCAGAGCATACGAGCAGTACTTC